The 21 T cell receptor beta chains given below trace back to one sample, sequenced in a study of a mutant IDH1 vaccine in newly diagnosed glioma. The time point here: week 5, during vaccination. In the vaccine, a single dose held 300 ug of the mutant IDH1 20-mer peptide, along with topical imiquimod. These TCRs' antigens remain unknown. Assay: immunoSEQ multiplex PCR; the TCRdb copy retains only in-frame clones and omits some. The data hold some 51,000 clones, with just under 80% observed a single time. The sequencing used PBMCs, collected from a glioma patient whose treatment included an IDH1 peptide vaccine. The receptor source for this set is a woman aged 40 to 50 with glioma.

This chain joins TRBV7-9 and TRBJ2-5; 12 nucleotides match TRBD2. Looked up from germline, CDR1 is SEHNR and CDR2 is FQNEAQ (reference sequence). The CDR3 is 15 residues long. The V gene end was trimmed by 4 bases and the J gene end by 5 bases; junction bases not matched to a gene: 5. This CDR3 is CASSSLAGGLETQYF. CDR3 bases: TGTGCCAGCAGCTCGCTAGCGGGGGGGTTGGAGACCCAGTACTTC. The variable domain in full, completed from reference TRBV7-9 and TRBJ2-5, reads DTGVSQNPRHKITKRGQNVTFRCDPISEHNRLYWYRQTLGQGPEFLTYFQNEAQLEKSRLLSDRFSAERPKGSFSTLEIQRTEQGDSAMYLCASSSLAGGLETQYFGPGTRLLVL.

This chain uses TRBV29-1 with TRBJ2-5, with 8 bases lining up with TRBD2. CDR3 length: 15 residues. The junction had 10 bases not matched to a gene; V was cut back by 7 bases and J by 0 bases. The germline V gene has CDR1 SQVTM and CDR2 ANQGSEA. CDR3 region: CSASPQRGHQETQYF. DNA of the CDR3: TGCAGCGCCTCCCCCCAGCGGGGGCACCAAGAGACCCAGTACTTC. The full variable domain, rest sourced from reference TRBV29-1 and TRBJ2-5, is SAVISQKPSRDICQRGTSLTIQCQVDSQVTMMFWYRQQPGQSLTLIATANQGSEATYESGFVIDKFPISRPNLTFSTLTVSNMSPEDSSIYLCSASPQRGHQETQYFGPGTRLLVL.

In DNA form, the CDR3 reads TGTGCCAGCAGCCAAGATCATTGGGGGGGCACTGAAGCTTTCTTT. It translates to CASSQDHWGGTEAFF. The V and J genes are TRBV14 and TRBJ1-1, with D maybe TRBD1 (5 bases). Trimming left V 0 bases short and J 4 bases short, with 12 bases between. Germline CDR1 reads SGHDN; CDR2 reads FVKESK. The CDR3 has 15 amino acids.

The chain has TRBV10-1 and TRBJ2-2; TRBD1 might be the D (7 bases). The CDR3 runs 12 residues. Per the germline V gene, CDR1 is WNHNN and CDR2 is SYGVQD (reference sequence). The V gene lost 1 base and the J gene lost 13 bases, with 10 bases spanning the gap. The CDR3 nucleotides are TGCGCCAGCAGTGAGTGGAGGGGGCGGCTGTTTTTT. Amino acid sequence: CASSEWRGRLFF.

This chain uses TRBV7-9 with TRBJ1-3; no definite D call. V was clipped by 7 bases and J by 3 bases, with 7 bases between them. The CDR3 has 12 amino acids. The germline V gene has CDR1 SEHNR and CDR2 FQNEAQ (reference sequence). CDR3 amino acids: CASTFGGNTIYF. CDR3 coding DNA: TGTGCCAGCACCTTTGGTGGAAACACCATATATTTT.

This clone has only one observation. The rearrangement uses TRBV5-4 and TRBJ2-2, with D tentatively TRBD2 (6 bases). The CDR3 is 17 residues long. The ends were cut back, 4 bases at V and 1 base at J, with 17 bases in the middle. Per germline, CDR1 SGHNT and CDR2 YYREEE (reference sequence). Here the CDR3 reads CASSPGTPGLNTGELFF. Here the CDR3 DNA reads TGTGCCAGCAGCCCTGGGACTCCGGGCTTGAACACCGGGGAGCTGTTTTTT.

CDR3 nucleotide sequence: TGCACCAGCAGCCAATATGCAGGGAAATGGAATTCACCCCTCCACTTT. Protein: CTSSQYAGKWNSPLHF. The chain couples TRBV1 to TRBJ1-6; TRBD1, the table's D call, was not compared with the DNA. TRBV1 is a pseudogene. CDR3 length: 16 residues.

CDR3 in DNA: TGTGCCAGCAGCGCCGCGAACTCTGGAAACACCATATATTTT. It codes for CASSAANSGNTIYF. V and J are TRBV5-4 and TRBJ1-3, with D hard to call. The CDR3 is made up of 14 amino acids. The germline V gene has CDR1 SGHNT and CDR2 YYREEE (reference sequence). V shed 4 bases and J shed 0 bases, with 8 bases lying between them.

In its sample, this clone is medium-sized (0.01 to 0.1%). The chain combines TRBV10-2 with TRBJ1-1; D perhaps matches TRBD1 (5 bases). Germline CDR1 is WSHSY and CDR2 is SAAADI. The CDR3 loop spans 13 amino acids. V was cut by 6 bases and J by 5 bases, with 13 bases left in between. The CDR3 is CASRRGEGTEAFF. Here the CDR3 DNA reads TGCGCCAGCAGGAGGGGAGAGGGGACTGAAGCTTTCTTT.

The gene calls are TRBV11-2 and TRBJ2-4; D unclear. Germline CDR1 and CDR2: SGHAT and FQNNGV. The germline V and J ends were trimmed by 2 bases and 1 base, with 9 bases remaining between them. This CDR3 has 15 residues. The CDR3, as DNA: TGTGCCAGCAGCTTATTAGGAGCGGCCAAAAACATTCAGTACTTC. Its protein is CASSLLGAAKNIQYF.

The J gene is TRBJ1-2, the V gene TRBV27; D may be TRBD1 (6 bases). CDR1 and CDR2 from the germline V gene are MNHEY and SMNVEV (reference sequence). V shed 4 bases and J shed 6 bases, with 12 bases lying between them. The CDR3 sequence is 13 residues long. This CDR3 is CASSSQGWNGYTF. CDR3 nucleotide sequence: TGTGCCAGCAGTTCCCAGGGGTGGAATGGCTACACCTTC.

The chain joins TRBV7-2 to TRBJ1-2; D is undetermined. V was trimmed by 0 bases and J by 5 bases, leaving 7 bases between them. This CDR3 contains 13 residues. From germline, CDR1 is SGHTA and CDR2 FQGNSA. The DNA of the CDR3 is TGTGCCAGCAGCTTAGCGGCAGGATATGGCTACACCTTC. Its translation is CASSLAAGYGYTF.

The V and J genes are TRBV9 and TRBJ1-4; D ambiguous. CDR1 and CDR2 from the germline V gene are SGDLS and YYNGEE. Trimming left V 4 bases short and J 0 bases short, with 13 bases between. The CDR3 runs to 16 residues. CDR3 nucleotide sequence: TGTGCCAGCAGCCTCTCAAATCAACCAACTAATGAAAAACTGTTTTTT. Residues: CASSLSNQPTNEKLFF.

The CDR3 DNA is TGTGCCAGTGGAGGGGCAGGGAGCAATCAGCCCCAGCATTTT. This gives the protein CASGGAGSNQPQHF. The chain has TRBV9 and TRBJ1-5; D may be TRBD1 (5 bases). The CDR3 has 14 amino acids. Looked up from germline, CDR1 is SGDLS and CDR2 is YYNGEE. The germline V and J ends were trimmed by 8 bases and 1 base, with 13 bases remaining between them.

The V gene is TRBV5-1, the J gene TRBJ1-1; D not resolved. Trimming cost V 1 base and J 1 base, with 8 bases left between them. Germline V gives CDR1 SGHRS, CDR2 YFSETQ. The CDR3 extends over 14 amino acids. The CDR3: CASSLKPGNTEAFF. The CDR3 nucleotides read TGCGCCAGCAGCTTGAAGCCGGGGAACACTGAAGCTTTCTTT.

The V gene is TRBV7-9, the J gene TRBJ2-3; D is perhaps TRBD1 (5 bases). The CDR3 covers 13 residues. The germline CDR1 and CDR2 sequences are SEHNR and FQNEAQ (reference sequence). In DNA, the CDR3 is TGTGCGCCGGGCGGCAGTAGGGGTGATACGCAGTATTTT. Translated: CAPGGSRGDTQYF.

The chain joins TRBV5-1 to TRBJ2-5; 11 bases agree with TRBD2. This CDR3 spans 18 amino acids. The germline V gene encodes CDR1 SGHRS and CDR2 YFSETQ. The V and J ends lost 4 bases and 4 bases, in that order; junction bases with no gene match: 15. The CDR3: CASSPRGSGGAGGETQYF. Here the CDR3 DNA reads TGCGCCAGCAGCCCTCGTGGTAGCGGGGGGGCCGGGGGAGAGACCCAGTACTTC. The variable domain in full, completed from reference TRBV5-1 and TRBJ2-5, reads KAGVTQTPRYLIKTRGQQVTLSCSPISGHRSVSWYQQTPGQGLQFLFEYFSETQRNKGNFPGRFSGRQFSNSRSEMNVSTLELGDSALYLCASSPRGSGGAGGETQYFGPGTRLLVL.

This clone was counted only a few times. This chain links TRBV9 with TRBJ1-2; D is unclear. Germline CDR1 reads SGDLS; CDR2 reads YYNGEE. The CDR3 contains 14 residues. Trimming cost V 0 bases and J 4 bases, with 10 bases left between them. The CDR3 reads CASSVGGSGYGYTF. The CDR3 DNA reads TGTGCCAGCAGCGTAGGGGGATCTGGCTATGGCTACACCTTC.

This clone has only one observation. V gene TRBV21-1 combines with J gene TRBJ2-7. TRBV21-1 corresponds to a pseudogene. The CDR3 has 13 amino acids. The CDR3 bases are TGTGCCAGCAGCAGGGTCCTCTCCTACGAGCAGTACTTC. Its translation: CASSRVLSYEQYF.

This clone was found a few times. The CDR3 here is CASSATASTNEKLFF. In nucleotides, the CDR3 is TGTGCCAGCAGCGCCACGGCGTCTACTAATGAAAAACTGTTTTTT. This chain connects TRBV9 to TRBJ1-4; D gene unclear. Per the germline V gene, CDR1 is SGDLS and CDR2 is YYNGEE. This CDR3 spans 15 amino acids. Trimming left V 3 bases short and J 2 bases short, with 11 bases between.

Comment on this clone: This CDR3 is also generated by other DNA sequences in the sample. The chain joins TRBV7-9 to TRBJ2-1; tentatively, D is TRBD2 (5 bases). Trimming stripped 0 bases from V and 3 bases from J, with 6 bases between. There are 14 residues in the CDR3. CDR1 SEHNR and CDR2 FQNEAQ come from the germline V gene (reference sequence). CDR3 residues: CASSLAGSYNEQFF. The CDR3 nucleotides read TGTGCCAGCAGCTTAGCGGGGAGCTACAATGAGCAGTTCTTC. Variable domain in full (rest from reference TRBV7-9 and TRBJ2-1): DTGVSQNPRHKITKRGQNVTFRCDPISEHNRLYWYRQTLGQGPEFLTYFQNEAQLEKSRLLSDRFSAERPKGSFSTLEIQRTEQGDSAMYLCASSLAGSYNEQFFGPGTRLTVL.